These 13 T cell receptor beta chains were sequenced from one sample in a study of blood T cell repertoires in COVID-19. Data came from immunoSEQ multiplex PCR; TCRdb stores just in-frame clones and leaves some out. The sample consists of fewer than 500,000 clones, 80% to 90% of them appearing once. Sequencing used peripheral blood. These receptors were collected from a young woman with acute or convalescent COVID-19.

Here the CDR3 DNA reads TGTGCCAGCAGCTGGGGGGGTAGCTCTGGAAACACCATATATTTT. As protein: CASSWGGSSGNTIYF. The chain employs TRBV5-4 and TRBJ1-3, with D possibly TRBD1 on 5 matching bases. This CDR3 comprises 15 residues. Trimming stripped 3 bases from V and 0 bases from J, with 10 bases between. CDR1 is SGHNT and CDR2 is YYREEE in the germline V gene (reference sequence).

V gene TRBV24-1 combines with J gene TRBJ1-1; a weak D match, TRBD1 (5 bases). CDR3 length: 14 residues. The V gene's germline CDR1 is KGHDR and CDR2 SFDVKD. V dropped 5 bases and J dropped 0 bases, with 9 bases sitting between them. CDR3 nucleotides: TGTGCCACCAGTGGGGGGGGGTTGAACACTGAAGCTTTCTTT. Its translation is CATSGGGLNTEAFF.

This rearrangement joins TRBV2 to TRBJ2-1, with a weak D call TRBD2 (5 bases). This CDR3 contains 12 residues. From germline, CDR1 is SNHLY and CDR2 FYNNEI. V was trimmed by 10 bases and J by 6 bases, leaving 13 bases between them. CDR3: CAMKKEVNEQFF. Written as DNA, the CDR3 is TGTGCCATGAAGAAGGAGGTCAATGAGCAGTTCTTC.

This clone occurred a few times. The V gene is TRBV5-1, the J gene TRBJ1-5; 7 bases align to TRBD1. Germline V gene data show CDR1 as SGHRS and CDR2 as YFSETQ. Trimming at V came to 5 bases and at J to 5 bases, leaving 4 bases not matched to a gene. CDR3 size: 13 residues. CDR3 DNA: TGCGCCAGCAGACCCGACAGGGATCAGCCCCAGCATTTT. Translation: CASRPDRDQPQHF.

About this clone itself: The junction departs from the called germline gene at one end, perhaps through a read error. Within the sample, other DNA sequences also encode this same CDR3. CDR3 sequence: CASRGGTSGGSYEQYF. The CDR3 coding sequence is TGTGCCAGCAGAGGAGGCACTAGCGGGGGCTCCTACGAGCAGTACTTT. The gene calls are TRBV11-2 and TRBJ2-7, with 11 bases that match TRBD2. The CDR3 consists of 16 residues. Germline CDR1 reads SGHAT; CDR2 reads FQNNGV.

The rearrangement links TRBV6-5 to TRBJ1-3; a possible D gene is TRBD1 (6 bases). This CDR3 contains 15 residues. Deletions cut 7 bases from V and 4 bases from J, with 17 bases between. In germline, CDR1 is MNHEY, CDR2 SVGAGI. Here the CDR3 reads CASMYYREPGNTIYF. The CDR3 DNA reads TGTGCCAGCATGTACTACAGGGAACCGGGAAACACCATATATTTT.

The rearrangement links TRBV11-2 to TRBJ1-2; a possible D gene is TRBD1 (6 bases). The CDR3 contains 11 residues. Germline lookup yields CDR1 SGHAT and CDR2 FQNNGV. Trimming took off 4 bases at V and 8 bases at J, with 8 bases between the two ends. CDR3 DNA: TGTGCCAGCAGCTCGCAGGGGGGCTACACCTTC. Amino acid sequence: CASSSQGGYTF.

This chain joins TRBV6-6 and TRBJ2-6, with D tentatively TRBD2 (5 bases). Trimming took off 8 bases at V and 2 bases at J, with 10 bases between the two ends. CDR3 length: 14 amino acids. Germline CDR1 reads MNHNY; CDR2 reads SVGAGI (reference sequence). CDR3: CASGSGAGANVLTF. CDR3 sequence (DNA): TGTGCCAGCGGGTCCGGGGCTGGGGCCAACGTCCTGACTTTC.

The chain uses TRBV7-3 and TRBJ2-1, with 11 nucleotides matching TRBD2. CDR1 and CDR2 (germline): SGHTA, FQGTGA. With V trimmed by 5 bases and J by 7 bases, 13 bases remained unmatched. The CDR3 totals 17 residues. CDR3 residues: CASSARIAGGTSNEQFF. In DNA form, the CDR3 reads TGTGCCAGCAGCGCCCGCATAGCGGGGGGGACTTCGAATGAGCAGTTCTTC.

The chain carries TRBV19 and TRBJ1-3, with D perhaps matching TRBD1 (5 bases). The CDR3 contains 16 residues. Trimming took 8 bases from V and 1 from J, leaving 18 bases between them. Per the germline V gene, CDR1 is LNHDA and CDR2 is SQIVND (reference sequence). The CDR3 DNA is TGTGCCAGTTCACCAGGGATCAGGGTGTCTGGAAACACCATATATTTT. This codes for CASSPGIRVSGNTIYF.

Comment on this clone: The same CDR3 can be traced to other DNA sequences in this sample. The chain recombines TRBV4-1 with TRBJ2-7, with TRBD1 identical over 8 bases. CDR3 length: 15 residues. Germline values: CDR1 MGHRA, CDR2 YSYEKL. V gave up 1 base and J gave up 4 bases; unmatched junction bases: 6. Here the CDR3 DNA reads TGCGCCAGCAGCCAAGTAGGACAGGGTCTTTACGAGCAGTACTTC. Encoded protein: CASSQVGQGLYEQYF.

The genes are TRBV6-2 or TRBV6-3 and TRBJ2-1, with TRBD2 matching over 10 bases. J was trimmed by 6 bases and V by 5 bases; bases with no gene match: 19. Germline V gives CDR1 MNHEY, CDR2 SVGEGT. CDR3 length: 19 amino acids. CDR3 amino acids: CASSKRASGGTSRTNEQFF. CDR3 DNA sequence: TGTGCCAGCAGTAAGCGAGCTAGCGGGGGAACGAGCCGGACCAATGAGCAGTTCTTC.

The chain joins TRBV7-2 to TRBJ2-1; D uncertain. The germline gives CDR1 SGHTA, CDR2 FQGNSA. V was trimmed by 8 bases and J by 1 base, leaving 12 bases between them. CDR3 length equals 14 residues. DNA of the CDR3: TGTGCCAGCGCCCCGGGTAAATCCTACAATGAGCAGTTCTTC. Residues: CASAPGKSYNEQFF.